The sample holds a few counts of the clone carrying this T cell receptor beta chain. This specimen comes from a study of blood T cell repertoires in COVID-19. The table came from immunoSEQ multiplex PCR; TCRdb's copy has only in-frame clones and leaves some out. The sample yields approximately 110,000 clones, around 90% seen once. The V and J ends lost 3 bases and 0 bases respectively, with 13 bases between them. Germline V gene lookup returns CDR1 SGHNT and CDR2 YYREEE (reference sequence). CDR3 length: 16 residues. The chain employs TRBV5-4 and TRBJ2-1; D might be TRBD1 (6 bases). The sample taken for sequencing was peripheral blood. This sequence originates from a woman between 50 and 59 years old with active or convalescent COVID-19. Here the CDR3 DNA reads TGTGCCAGCAGCTGGCCGGACAGAGACTCCTACAATGAGCAGTTCTTC. It codes for CASSWPDRDSYNEQFF.